This passage covers 31 T cell receptor beta chains from one sample sequenced in a study of shared clonotypes between healthy human individuals. Repertoires were generated with immunoSEQ multiplex PCR, while TCRdb's copy carries only in-frame clones and drops some. The sample lists more than 2 million clones, 95% seen once, with 0.13% in the top ten. Specimen: naive CD4+ T cells sorted from blood. Noted subset: CD45RA+ positively selected. These receptors all stem from a young man in good health.

The V call is TRBV15, the J call TRBJ1-3, with 7 bases lining up with TRBD1. J lost 0 bases, V lost 0 bases, and 5 bases had no gene match. CDR1 and CDR2 (germline): LNHNV, YYDKDF (reference sequence). This CDR3 is built from 17 residues. CDR3 DNA: TGTGCCACCAGCAGAGAGCTGACAGGGCACTCTGGAAACACCATATATTTT. Protein sequence: CATSRELTGHSGNTIYF.

The gene calls are TRBV5-4 and TRBJ2-3, with 10 bases matching TRBD2. J lost 6 bases, V lost 3 bases, and 10 bases had no gene match. This CDR3 is built from 16 residues. The germline gives CDR1 SGHNT, CDR2 YYREEE (reference sequence). The CDR3 sequence: CASSSQREGRRDTQYF. The CDR3, as DNA: TGTGCCAGCAGCTCACAGCGGGAGGGCCGAAGGGATACGCAGTATTTT.

The chain couples TRBV7-2 to TRBJ2-4; D ambiguous. Germline-derived CDR1 and CDR2 are SGHTA and FQGNSA. Trimming shortened V by 5 bases and J by 1 base, and 12 bases separated the two germline ends. There are 15 residues in the CDR3. The CDR3 coding sequence is TGTGCCAGCAGCCCGAGAAATGAGGCCAAAAACATTCAGTACTTC. It yields the protein CASSPRNEAKNIQYF.

To note about this clone: Other DNA variants within this sample encode the same CDR3. The chain links TRBV7-9 to TRBJ1-5, with unresolved D. Germline lookup yields CDR1 SEHNR and CDR2 FQNEAQ (reference sequence). The CDR3 is 14 amino acids. The V and J ends lost 0 bases and 1 base respectively, with 4 bases between them. CDR3 residues: CASSLAGSNQPQHF. The CDR3 DNA follows: TGTGCCAGCAGCTTAGCCGGGAGCAATCAGCCCCAGCATTTT.

This rearrangement joins TRBV6-1 to TRBJ1-5, with unresolved D. The CDR3 has 11 residues. Germline V CDR1 and CDR2: MNHNS, SASEGT. V lost 2 bases and J lost 9, with 5 bases in between. The CDR3 DNA sequence: TGTGCCAGCAGTGAAATGCTGCCCCAGCATTTT. Amino acids: CASSEMLPQHF.

As to this clone: Germline is not matched at one junction end, which may reflect a read error. The rearrangement uses TRBV7-2 and TRBJ2-7; 7 positions match TRBD2. The CDR3 extends over 15 amino acids. CDR1 and CDR2 (germline): SGHTA, FQGNSA. The CDR3 nucleotides are TGTGCCAGCAGCTTAAGTGGGAGGGCCTCCTCCGAGCAGTACTTC. Amino acids: CASSLSGRASSEQYF.

The chain employs TRBV6-4 and TRBJ2-1, with 7 bases fitting TRBD2. CDR3 length: 16 residues. J lost 4 bases, V lost 3 bases, and 9 bases had no gene match. Germline assignment: CDR1 MRHNA and CDR2 SNTAGT. The CDR3 spells CASSEFEERGYNEQFF. The CDR3 DNA sequence: TGTGCCAGCAGTGAATTTGAGGAGCGGGGATACAATGAGCAGTTCTTC.

The chain couples TRBV10-3 to TRBJ2-7; D ambiguous. The CDR3 totals 14 residues. Germline CDR1 reads ENHRY; CDR2 reads SYGVKD. The V end was cut by 3 bases, the J end by 0 bases, with 9 bases between. As DNA, the CDR3 is TGTGCCATCAGTGACTATCCGAGCTCCTACGAGCAGTACTTC. It encodes CAISDYPSSYEQYF.

The gene calls are TRBV27 and TRBJ1-1; TRBD1 matches 10 bases. CDR1 MNHEY and CDR2 SMNVEV come from the germline V gene (reference sequence). The CDR3 has 13 residues. With 8 bases clipped from V and 3 bases from J, the junction kept 3 bases outside the gene matches. CDR3 sequence reads: CASHGQGDTEAFF. For the CDR3, the DNA is TGTGCCAGCCACGGACAGGGGGACACTGAAGCTTTCTTT.

The rearrangement joins TRBV18 to TRBJ1-2, with no clear D. The ends were cut back, 2 bases at V and 0 bases at J, with 10 bases in the middle. The CDR3 is made up of 15 amino acids. Germline V CDR1 and CDR2: KGHSH, LQKENI. The CDR3 loop reads CASSPSSDSNYGYTF. The CDR3 region has the DNA TGTGCCAGCTCACCATCATCAGATTCTAACTATGGCTACACCTTC. The full variable domain, completed using reference TRBV18 and TRBJ1-2, is NAGVMQNPRHLVRRRGQEARLRCSPMKGHSHVYWYRQLPEEGLKFMVYLQKENIIDESGMPKERFSAEFPKEGPSILRIQQVVRGDSAAYFCASSPSSDSNYGYTFGSGTRLTVV.

This chain links TRBV6-5 with TRBJ2-7; 9 bases are shared with TRBD1. With 2 bases clipped from V and 2 bases from J, the junction kept 7 bases outside the gene matches. The CDR3 spans 16 residues. The V gene's germline CDR1 is MNHEY and CDR2 SVGAGI. CDR3 sequence: CASSYEGTGGAYEQYF. Here the CDR3 DNA reads TGTGCCAGCAGTTACGAGGGAACAGGGGGCGCCTACGAGCAGTACTTC.

The chain combines TRBV5-1 with TRBJ2-5; 8 positions match TRBD2. Germline V gene lookup returns CDR1 SGHRS and CDR2 YFSETQ. The CDR3 sequence is 18 residues long. V gave up 0 bases and J gave up 2 bases; unmatched junction bases: 12. CDR3 loop: CASSLEPGGGTLQETQYF. Written as DNA, the CDR3 is TGCGCCAGCAGCTTGGAACCTGGCGGGGGGACCTTACAAGAGACCCAGTACTTC.

CDR3 amino acids: CASSPGRRGATDTQYF. The CDR3 DNA reads as TGTGCCAGCAGTCCAGGGCGTCGCGGGGCAACAGATACGCAGTATTTT. V usage is TRBV28 and J usage is TRBJ2-3; perhaps TRBD2 as D (6 bases). This CDR3 has 16 amino acids. The V gene lost 5 bases and the J gene lost 3 bases, with 18 bases spanning the gap. The germline CDR1 and CDR2 sequences are MDHEN and SYDVKM.

A single count supports this clone. V gene TRBV2 combines with J gene TRBJ1-2; a weak D match, TRBD1 (6 bases). CDR1 SNHLY and CDR2 FYNNEI come from the germline V gene. The CDR3 has 13 amino acids. Trimming took 4 bases from V and 5 from J, leaving 11 bases between them. The CDR3 loop reads CASSVGQLYGYTF. The CDR3 nucleotides read TGTGCCAGCAGTGTAGGACAGTTATATGGCTACACCTTC.

V gene TRBV5-1 combines with J gene TRBJ1-1; a possible D gene is TRBD1 (5 bases). This CDR3 is 14 amino acids long. CDR1 is SGHRS and CDR2 is YFSETQ in the germline V gene. V shed 3 bases and J shed 4 bases, with 13 bases lying between them. The CDR3 bases are TGCGCCAGCAGCTGGGGCCAGGGACCCACTGAAGCTTTCTTT. Its protein product is CASSWGQGPTEAFF. The whole variable domain, remainder taken from reference TRBV5-1 and TRBJ1-1, is KAGVTQTPRYLIKTRGQQVTLSCSPISGHRSVSWYQQTPGQGLQFLFEYFSETQRNKGNFPGRFSGRQFSNSRSEMNVSTLELGDSALYLCASSWGQGPTEAFFGQGTRLTVV.

The rearrangement uses TRBV5-3 and TRBJ1-2, with TRBD1 matching over 7 bases. TRBV5-3 carries the ORF label, with uncertain function. Trimming removed 8 bases from V and 4 bases from J; junction bases left unmatched: 8. The CDR3 length is 13 residues. CDR3 loop: CASQNRGSYGYTF. The CDR3 bases are TGTGCCAGTCAAAACAGGGGCAGCTATGGCTACACCTTC.

This chain uses TRBV27 with TRBJ2-5; TRBD2 aligns across 9 bases. Germline lookup yields CDR1 MNHEY and CDR2 SMNVEV (reference sequence). The trim removed 6 bases at V and 5 bases at J, leaving 10 bases unmatched. This CDR3 has 15 amino acids. CDR3 in amino acids: CASRRLADSGETQYF. The CDR3 bases are TGTGCCAGCAGGCGACTAGCGGATAGTGGGGAGACCCAGTACTTC.

V and J are TRBV6-5 and TRBJ1-6; no clear D gene. Germline CDR1 MNHEY, CDR2 SVGAGI. The CDR3 runs to 11 residues. The germline V and J ends were trimmed by 4 bases and 14 bases, with 9 bases remaining between them. CDR3 region: CASSSRRSLHF. The CDR3 DNA is TGTGCCAGCAGTTCCCGACGTTCCCTCCACTTT.

The sample holds one count of this clone. The rearrangement links TRBV5-8 to TRBJ1-5, with D hard to call. Germline V gives CDR1 SGHTS, CDR2 YDEGEE. The CDR3 spans 15 residues. The V end was cut by 4 bases, the J end by 1 base, with 12 bases between. Written as DNA, the CDR3 is TGTGCCAGCAGCGCCCTGCGGGAGAGCAATCAGCCCCAGCATTTT. Translation gives CASSALRESNQPQHF.

The chain carries TRBV19 and TRBJ1-2, with 7 bases fitting TRBD1. V gave up 3 bases and J gave up 11 bases; unmatched junction bases: 12. The germline V gene has CDR1 LNHDA and CDR2 SQIVND (reference sequence). The CDR3 has 14 amino acids. This CDR3 is CASSIPQGKEEYTF. As DNA, the CDR3 is TGTGCCAGTAGTATTCCACAGGGGAAGGAGGAGTACACCTTC.

The rearrangement joins TRBV6-1 to TRBJ1-2, with D possibly being TRBD1 (5 bases). Trimming shortened V by 9 bases and J by 5 bases, and 16 bases separated the two germline ends. This CDR3 comprises 13 residues. From germline, CDR1 is MNHNS and CDR2 SASEGT. The CDR3 sequence: CASAPGEPYGYTF. DNA for the CDR3: TGTGCCAGTGCTCCGGGGGAACCGTATGGCTACACCTTC.

The rearrangement links TRBV21-1 to TRBJ2-3; TRBD1 was called by the table and not checked on the DNA. TRBV21-1 is a recognized pseudogene. The CDR3 has 14 residues. Here the CDR3 reads CASSKGGPTDTQYF. CDR3 nucleotide sequence: TGTGCCAGCAGCAAAGGTGGGCCTACAGATACGCAGTATTTT.

V is TRBV27 and J is TRBJ1-1; 12 bases match TRBD1. The CDR3 runs 13 residues. The trim removed 3 bases at V and 11 bases at J, leaving 4 bases unmatched. Germline V gives CDR1 MNHEY, CDR2 SMNVEV (reference sequence). The CDR3 sequence is CASSFGTGGVAFF. The CDR3, as DNA: TGTGCCAGCAGTTTCGGGACAGGGGGCGTTGCTTTCTTT.

This chain uses TRBV6-6 with TRBJ1-6, with D possibly being TRBD1 (6 bases). The CDR3 sequence is 15 residues long. Germline-derived CDR1 and CDR2 are MNHNY and SVGAGI (reference sequence). Trimming took off 6 bases at V and 6 bases at J, with 15 bases between the two ends. The DNA for the CDR3 is TGTGCCAGCAGAGGCCCGGGACACGCTAATTCACCCCTCCACTTT. This translates into CASRGPGHANSPLHF.

As to this clone: This same CDR3 is encoded by further DNA sequences in the sample. This chain's CDR3 is CASSGQGVSYEQYF. The CDR3 DNA is TGTGCCAGCAGTGGACAGGGGGTTTCCTACGAGCAGTACTTC. The rearrangement joins TRBV2 to TRBJ2-7, with 9 bases lining up with TRBD1. The J segment lost 1 base and the V segment lost 4 bases, leaving 2 bases of the junction unmatched. The germline CDR1 and CDR2 sequences are SNHLY and FYNNEI. The CDR3 is 14 amino acids.

The chain is built from TRBV5-6 and TRBJ2-7; 7 nucleotides match TRBD1. Per germline, CDR1 SGHDT and CDR2 YYEEEE. The CDR3 sequence is 15 residues long. Trimming at V came to 4 bases and at J to 1 base, leaving 8 bases not matched to a gene. CDR3 coding DNA: TGTGCCAGCAGCCATCGGACAGGCCTTTCCTACGAGCAGTACTTC. This gives the protein CASSHRTGLSYEQYF.

The chain combines TRBV2 with TRBJ2-7; 11 bases align to TRBD1. The CDR3 length is 17 residues. V lost 0 bases and J lost 3; bases outside the gene matches: 7. The germline gives CDR1 SNHLY, CDR2 FYNNEI. Here the CDR3 reads CASSEAGTGGFGYEQYF. CDR3 nucleotides: TGTGCCAGCAGTGAAGCGGGGACAGGGGGATTTGGCTACGAGCAGTACTTC. The full variable domain, in which reference TRBV2 and TRBJ2-7 provide the parts outside the CDR3, is EPEVTQTPSHQVTQMGQEVILRCVPISNHLYFYWYRQILGQKVEFLVSFYNNEISEKSEIFDDQFSVERPDGSNFTLKIRSTKLEDSAMYFCASSEAGTGGFGYEQYFGPGTRLTVT.

The chain combines TRBV9 with TRBJ2-1, with D unresolved. Trimming took 0 bases from V and 0 from J, leaving 22 bases between them. The CDR3 is made up of 20 amino acids. CDR1 and CDR2 (germline): SGDLS, YYNGEE. CDR3 amino acids: CASSVAPGQPNFPSYNEQFF. The CDR3 nucleotides read TGTGCCAGCAGCGTAGCCCCGGGTCAGCCGAACTTTCCCTCCTACAATGAGCAGTTCTTC.

This clone was counted a single time. CDR3 DNA sequence: TGTGCCAGCAGTTTAACAGGGGGAGTCGGCAATCAGCCCCAGCATTTT. Residues: CASSLTGGVGNQPQHF. The V and J genes are TRBV28 and TRBJ1-5; TRBD1 aligns across 8 bases. The germline V gene encodes CDR1 MDHEN and CDR2 SYDVKM. The V gene end was trimmed by 2 bases and the J gene end by 2 bases; junction bases not matched to a gene: 5. CDR3 length: 16 residues.

With respect to this clone: This specimen includes other DNA sequences encoding the same CDR3. The rearrangement uses TRBV5-4 and TRBJ2-1, with 8 nucleotides matching TRBD2. The CDR3 has 15 residues. Trimming took 2 bases from V and 2 from J; bases not matched to a gene: 3. Germline V gives CDR1 SGHNT, CDR2 YYREEE (reference sequence). The CDR3 region has the DNA TGTGCCAGCAGCTTATCGGGGGGGCCCTACAATGAGCAGTTCTTC. Translation: CASSLSGGPYNEQFF.

A single count supports this clone. This chain joins TRBV13 and TRBJ2-7; 8 positions match TRBD1. The V gene end was trimmed by 5 bases and the J gene end by 2 bases; junction bases not matched to a gene: 8. The CDR3 covers 15 residues. The germline V gene has CDR1 PRHDT and CDR2 FYEKMQ (reference sequence). The CDR3 sequence: CASSLDRGGTYEQYF. CDR3 nucleotides: TGTGCCAGCAGCCTTGACAGGGGAGGCACCTACGAGCAGTACTTC.